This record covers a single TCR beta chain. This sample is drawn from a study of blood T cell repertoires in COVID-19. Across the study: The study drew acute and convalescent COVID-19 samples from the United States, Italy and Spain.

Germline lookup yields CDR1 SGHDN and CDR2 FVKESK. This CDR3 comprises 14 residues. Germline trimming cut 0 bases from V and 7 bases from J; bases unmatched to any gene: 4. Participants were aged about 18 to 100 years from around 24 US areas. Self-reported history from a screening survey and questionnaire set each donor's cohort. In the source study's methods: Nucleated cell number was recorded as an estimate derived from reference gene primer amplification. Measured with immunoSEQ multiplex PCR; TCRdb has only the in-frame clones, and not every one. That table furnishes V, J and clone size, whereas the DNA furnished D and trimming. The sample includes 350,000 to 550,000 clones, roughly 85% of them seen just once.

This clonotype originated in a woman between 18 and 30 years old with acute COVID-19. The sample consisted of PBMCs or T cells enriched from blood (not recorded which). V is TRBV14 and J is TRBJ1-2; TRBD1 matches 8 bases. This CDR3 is CASSQDRGRVGYTF. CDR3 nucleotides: TGTGCCAGCAGCCAAGACAGGGGGCGAGTTGGCTACACCTTC.